This T cell receptor (beta chain) was obtained from a study of blood T cell repertoires in COVID-19. Turning to the study itself: Sources were T cells, B-cell-depleted T cells, or PBMCs; the material itself was cDNA or gDNA.

Germline lookup yields CDR1 SEHNR and CDR2 FQNEAQ (reference sequence). CDR3 size: 13 residues. Trimming shortened V by 5 bases and J by 3 bases, and 10 bases separated the two germline ends. How the authors handled the data: Researchers report that nucleated cell counts were estimated from reference gene primer amplification. The data were produced by immunoSEQ multiplex PCR, yet TCRdb's version contains in-frame clones alone and is incomplete. Clone size and the V and J calls come from that table; the DNA yielded D and trimming. This table holds some 130,000 clones, roughly four fifths found once. This clone was seen a single time. Participant age was about 18 to 89 years, and participants resided in 25 or so US areas. Assignments of participants to cohorts depended upon their own reported clinical history.

The sample was PBMCs or T cells enriched from blood (not recorded which). The clonotype was recovered from a man aged 30 to 39 who had recovered from COVID-19. This sequence joins TRBV7-9 and TRBJ1-1; D uncertain. Here the CDR3 DNA reads TGTGCCAGCAGCGTGAGAACGGACACTGAAGCTTTCTTT. This gives the protein CASSVRTDTEAFF.